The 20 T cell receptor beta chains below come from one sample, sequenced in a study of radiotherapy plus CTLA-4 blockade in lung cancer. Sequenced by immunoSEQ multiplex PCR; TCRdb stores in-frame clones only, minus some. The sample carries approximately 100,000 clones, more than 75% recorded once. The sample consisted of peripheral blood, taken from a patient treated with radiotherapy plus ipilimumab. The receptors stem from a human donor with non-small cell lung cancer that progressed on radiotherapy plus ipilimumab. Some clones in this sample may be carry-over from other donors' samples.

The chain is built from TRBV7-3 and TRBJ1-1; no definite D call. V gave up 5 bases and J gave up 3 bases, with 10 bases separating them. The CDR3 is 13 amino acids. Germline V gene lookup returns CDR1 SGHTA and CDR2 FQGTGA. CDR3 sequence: CASSPSGYTEAFF. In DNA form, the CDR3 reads TGTGCCAGCAGCCCCAGCGGGTACACTGAAGCTTTCTTT.

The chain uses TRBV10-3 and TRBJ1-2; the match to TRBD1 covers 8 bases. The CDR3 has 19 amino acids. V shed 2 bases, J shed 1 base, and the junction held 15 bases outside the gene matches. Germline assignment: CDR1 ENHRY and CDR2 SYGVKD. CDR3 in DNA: TGTGCCATCAGTGAGCCCGAGTTCAAAGAACAGGGGGATAACTATGGCTACACCTTC. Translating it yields CAISEPEFKEQGDNYGYTF.

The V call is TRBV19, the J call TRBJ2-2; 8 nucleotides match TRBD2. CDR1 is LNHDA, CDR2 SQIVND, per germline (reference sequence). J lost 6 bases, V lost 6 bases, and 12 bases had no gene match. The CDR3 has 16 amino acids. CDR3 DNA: TGTGCCAGTAGCGACCGGGGGGGGCCACATTCCGGGGAGCTGTTTTTT. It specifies CASSDRGGPHSGELFF.

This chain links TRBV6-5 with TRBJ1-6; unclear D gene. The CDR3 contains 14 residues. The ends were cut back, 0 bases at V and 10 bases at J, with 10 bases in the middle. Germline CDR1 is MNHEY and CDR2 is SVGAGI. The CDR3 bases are TGTGCCAGCAGTTACTCGGGGATTTTCTCACCCCTCCACTTT. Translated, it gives CASSYSGIFSPLHF.

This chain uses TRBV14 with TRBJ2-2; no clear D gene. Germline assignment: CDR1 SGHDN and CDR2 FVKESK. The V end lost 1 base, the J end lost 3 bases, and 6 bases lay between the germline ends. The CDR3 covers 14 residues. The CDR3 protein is CASSQGRYTGELFF. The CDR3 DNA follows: TGTGCCAGCAGCCAAGGCAGATACACCGGGGAGCTGTTTTTT.

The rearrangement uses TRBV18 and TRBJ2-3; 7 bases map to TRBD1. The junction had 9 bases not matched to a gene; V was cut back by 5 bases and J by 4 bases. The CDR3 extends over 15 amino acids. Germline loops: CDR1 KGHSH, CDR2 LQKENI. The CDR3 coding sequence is TGTGCCAGCTCAACCTTTACAGGGGCGGCAGATACGCAGTATTTT. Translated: CASSTFTGAADTQYF. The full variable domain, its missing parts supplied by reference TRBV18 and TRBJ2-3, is NAGVMQNPRHLVRRRGQEARLRCSPMKGHSHVYWYRQLPEEGLKFMVYLQKENIIDESGMPKERFSAEFPKEGPSILRIQQVVRGDSAAYFCASSTFTGAADTQYFGPGTRLTVL.

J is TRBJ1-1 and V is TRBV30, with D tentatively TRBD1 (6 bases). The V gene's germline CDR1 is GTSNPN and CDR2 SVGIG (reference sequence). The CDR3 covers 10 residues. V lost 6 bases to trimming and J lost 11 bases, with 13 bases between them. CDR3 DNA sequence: TGTGCCTGTAAAGGGGGTAGGGCTTTCTTT. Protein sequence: CACKGGRAFF.

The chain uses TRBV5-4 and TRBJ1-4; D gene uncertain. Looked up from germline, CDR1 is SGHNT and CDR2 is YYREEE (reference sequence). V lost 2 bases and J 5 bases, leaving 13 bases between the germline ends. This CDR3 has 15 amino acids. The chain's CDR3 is CASSLEAGNNEKLFF. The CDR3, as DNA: TGTGCCAGCAGCTTAGAGGCCGGGAACAATGAAAAACTGTTTTTT. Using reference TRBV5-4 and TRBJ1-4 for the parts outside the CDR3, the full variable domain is ETGVTQSPTHLIKTRGQQVTLRCSSQSGHNTVSWYQQALGQGPQFIFQYYREEENGRGNFPPRFSGLQFPNYSSELNVNALELDDSALYLCASSLEAGNNEKLFFGSGTQLSVL.

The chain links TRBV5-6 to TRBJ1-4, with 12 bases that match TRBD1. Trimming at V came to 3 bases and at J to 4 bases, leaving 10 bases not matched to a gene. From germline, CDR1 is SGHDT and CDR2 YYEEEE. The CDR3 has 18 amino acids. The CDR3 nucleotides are TGTGCCAGCAGCTCGCGCCGGGACAGGGGGCTGATTAATGAAAAACTGTTTTTT. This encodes CASSSRRDRGLINEKLFF. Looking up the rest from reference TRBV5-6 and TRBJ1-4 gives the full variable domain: DAGVTQSPTHLIKTRGQQVTLRCSPKSGHDTVSWYQQALGQGPQFIFQYYEEEERQRGNFPDRFSGHQFPNYSSELNVNALLLGDSALYLCASSSRRDRGLINEKLFFGSGTQLSVL.

The chain's CDR3 is CASTAWGNTEAFF. DNA of the CDR3: TGTGCCAGCACCGCCTGGGGGAACACTGAAGCTTTCTTT. This chain links TRBV6-5 with TRBJ1-1; D not certain. The V end was cut by 7 bases, the J end by 1 base, with 10 bases between. The CDR3 covers 13 residues. Germline V lookup: CDR1 MNHEY, CDR2 SVGAGI.

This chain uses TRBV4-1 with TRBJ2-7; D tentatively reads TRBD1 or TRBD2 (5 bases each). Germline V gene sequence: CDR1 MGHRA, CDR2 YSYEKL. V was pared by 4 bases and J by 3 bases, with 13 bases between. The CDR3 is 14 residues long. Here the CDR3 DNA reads TGCGCCAGCAGCCGCCGAGGGGACCTCTACGAGCAGTACTTC. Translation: CASSRRGDLYEQYF.

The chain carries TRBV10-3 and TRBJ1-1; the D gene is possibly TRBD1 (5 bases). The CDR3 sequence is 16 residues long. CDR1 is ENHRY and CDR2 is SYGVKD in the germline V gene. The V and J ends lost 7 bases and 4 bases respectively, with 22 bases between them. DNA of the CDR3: TGTGCCATCACCGGCCAGGGTAGGACGTCGACCACTGAAGCTTTCTTT. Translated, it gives CAITGQGRTSTTEAFF.

CDR3 protein: CASSRPDNTGELFF. CDR3 coding DNA: TGTGCCAGCAGCCGACCTGACAACACCGGGGAGCTGTTTTTT. This rearrangement joins TRBV11-2 to TRBJ2-2; the D is unclear. V was clipped by 5 bases and J by 2 bases, with 9 bases between them. The CDR3 covers 14 residues. Germline CDR1 SGHAT, CDR2 FQNNGV.

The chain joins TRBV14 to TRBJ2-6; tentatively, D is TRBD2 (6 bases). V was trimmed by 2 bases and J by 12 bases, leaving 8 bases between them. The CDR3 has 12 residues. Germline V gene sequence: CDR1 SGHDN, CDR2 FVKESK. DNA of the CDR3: TGTGCCAGCAGCCAATGGGAGGCCGTCCTGACTTTC. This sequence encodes CASSQWEAVLTF.

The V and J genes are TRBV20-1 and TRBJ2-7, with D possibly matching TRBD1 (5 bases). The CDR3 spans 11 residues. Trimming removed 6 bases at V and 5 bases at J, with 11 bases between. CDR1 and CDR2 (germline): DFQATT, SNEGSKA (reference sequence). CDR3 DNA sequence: TGCAGTGCATCGAAAGGGGACGAGCAGTACTTC. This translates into CSASKGDEQYF.

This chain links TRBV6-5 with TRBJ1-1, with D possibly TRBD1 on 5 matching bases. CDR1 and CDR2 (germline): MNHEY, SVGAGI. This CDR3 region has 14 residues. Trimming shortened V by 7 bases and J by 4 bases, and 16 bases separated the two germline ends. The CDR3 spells CASTQGQGITEAFF. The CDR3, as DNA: TGTGCCAGCACCCAGGGCCAGGGCATCACTGAAGCTTTCTTT.

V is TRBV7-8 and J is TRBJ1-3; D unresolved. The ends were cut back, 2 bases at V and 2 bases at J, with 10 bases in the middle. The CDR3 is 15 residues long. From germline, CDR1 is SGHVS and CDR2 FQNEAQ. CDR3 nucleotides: TGTGCCAGCAGCTTAATTAGGAGGCCTGGAAACACCATATATTTT. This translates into CASSLIRRPGNTIYF.

The CDR3 loop is CASSPGVNSPLHF. The CDR3 DNA sequence: TGTGCCAGCAGCCCTGGGGTAAATTCACCCCTCCACTTT. The chain has TRBV11-3 and TRBJ1-6; no reliable D call. Trimming stripped 5 bases from V and 7 bases from J, with 9 bases between. Germline CDR1 reads SGHNT; CDR2 reads YENEEA. The CDR3 extends over 13 amino acids.

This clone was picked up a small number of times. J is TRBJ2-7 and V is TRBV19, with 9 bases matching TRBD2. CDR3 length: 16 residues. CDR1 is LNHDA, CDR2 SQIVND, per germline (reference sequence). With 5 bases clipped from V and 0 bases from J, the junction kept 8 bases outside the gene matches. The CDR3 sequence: CASSGLAGSSSYEQYF. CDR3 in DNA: TGTGCCAGTAGTGGGCTAGCGGGGTCGAGCTCCTACGAGCAGTACTTC.

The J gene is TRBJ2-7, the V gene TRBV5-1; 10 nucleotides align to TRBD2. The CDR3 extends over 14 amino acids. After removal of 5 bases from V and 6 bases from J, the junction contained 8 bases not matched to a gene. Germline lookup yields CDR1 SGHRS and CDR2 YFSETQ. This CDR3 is CASSPGTSESEQYF. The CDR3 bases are TGCGCCAGCAGTCCCGGGACTAGCGAGTCCGAGCAGTACTTC.